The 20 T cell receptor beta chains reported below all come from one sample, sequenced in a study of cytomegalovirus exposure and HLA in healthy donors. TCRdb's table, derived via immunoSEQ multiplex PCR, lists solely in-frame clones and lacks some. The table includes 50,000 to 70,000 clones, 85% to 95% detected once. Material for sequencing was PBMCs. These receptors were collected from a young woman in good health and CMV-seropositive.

In DNA, the CDR3 is TGTGCCAGCAGCTTTTCGAGGGACAGGGGGACCACCGATCGCGAGCAGTACTTC. This gives the protein CASSFSRDRGTTDREQYF. This chain uses TRBV11-2 with TRBJ2-7; 11 bases align to TRBD1. Germline CDR1 reads SGHAT; CDR2 reads FQNNGV. Trimming cost V 3 bases and J 6 bases; bases outside gene matches: 16. The length of the CDR3 is 18 residues.

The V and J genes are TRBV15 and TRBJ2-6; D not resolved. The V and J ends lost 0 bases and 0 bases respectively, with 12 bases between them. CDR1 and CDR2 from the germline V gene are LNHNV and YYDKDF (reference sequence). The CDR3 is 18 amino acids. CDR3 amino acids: CATSRDPTGFSGANVLTF. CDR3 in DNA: TGTGCCACCAGCAGAGATCCGACTGGTTTCTCTGGGGCCAACGTCCTGACTTTC.

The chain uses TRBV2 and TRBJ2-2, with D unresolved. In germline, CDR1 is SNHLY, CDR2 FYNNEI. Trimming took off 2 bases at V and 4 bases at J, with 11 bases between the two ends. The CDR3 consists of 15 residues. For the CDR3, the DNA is TGTGCCAGCAGTGAAATCAGTTCGGGCACCGGGGAGCTGTTTTTT. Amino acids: CASSEISSGTGELFF.

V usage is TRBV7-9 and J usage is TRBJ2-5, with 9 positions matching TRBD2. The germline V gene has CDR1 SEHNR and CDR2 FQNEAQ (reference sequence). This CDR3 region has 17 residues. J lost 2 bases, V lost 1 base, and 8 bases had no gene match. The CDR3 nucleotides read TGTGCCAGCAGCTTAGGGATTGGACTAGCGAAACAAGAGACCCAGTACTTC. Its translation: CASSLGIGLAKQETQYF.

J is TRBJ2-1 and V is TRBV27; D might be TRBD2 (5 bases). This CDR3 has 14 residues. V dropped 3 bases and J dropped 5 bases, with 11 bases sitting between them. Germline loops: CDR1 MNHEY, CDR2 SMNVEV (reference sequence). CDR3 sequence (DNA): TGTGCCAGCAGTTTCTCGGACTGGAACAATGAGCAGTTCTTC. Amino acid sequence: CASSFSDWNNEQFF.

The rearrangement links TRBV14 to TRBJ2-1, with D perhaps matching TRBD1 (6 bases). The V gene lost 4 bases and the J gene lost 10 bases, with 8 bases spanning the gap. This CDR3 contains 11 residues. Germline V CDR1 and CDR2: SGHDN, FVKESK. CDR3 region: CASSLGTEQFF. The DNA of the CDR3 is TGTGCCAGCAGCCTGGGGACAGAGCAGTTCTTC.

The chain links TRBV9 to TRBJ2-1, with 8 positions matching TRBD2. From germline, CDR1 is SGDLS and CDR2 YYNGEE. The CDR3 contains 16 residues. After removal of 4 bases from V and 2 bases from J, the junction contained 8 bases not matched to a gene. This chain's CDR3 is CASSSPAGAAYNEQFF. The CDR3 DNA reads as TGTGCCAGCAGCTCACCAGCGGGAGCTGCCTACAATGAGCAGTTCTTC.

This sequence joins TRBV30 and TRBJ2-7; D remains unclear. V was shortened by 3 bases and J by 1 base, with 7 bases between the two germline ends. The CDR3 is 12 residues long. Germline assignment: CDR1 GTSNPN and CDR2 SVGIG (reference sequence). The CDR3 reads CAWRGASYEQYF. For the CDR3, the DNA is TGTGCCTGGAGGGGCGCTTCCTACGAGCAGTACTTC.

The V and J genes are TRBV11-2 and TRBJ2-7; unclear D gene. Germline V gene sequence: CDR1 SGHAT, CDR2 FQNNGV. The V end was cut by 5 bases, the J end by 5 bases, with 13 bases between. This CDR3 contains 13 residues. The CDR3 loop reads CASSRLGLHEQYF. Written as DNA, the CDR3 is TGTGCCAGCAGCCGACTCGGCCTCCACGAGCAGTACTTC. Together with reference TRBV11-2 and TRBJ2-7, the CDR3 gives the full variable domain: EAGVAQSPRYKIIEKRQSVAFWCNPISGHATLYWYQQILGQGPKLLIQFQNNGVVDDSQLPKDRFSAERLKGVDSTLKIQPAKLEDSAVYLCASSRLGLHEQYFGPGTRLTVT.

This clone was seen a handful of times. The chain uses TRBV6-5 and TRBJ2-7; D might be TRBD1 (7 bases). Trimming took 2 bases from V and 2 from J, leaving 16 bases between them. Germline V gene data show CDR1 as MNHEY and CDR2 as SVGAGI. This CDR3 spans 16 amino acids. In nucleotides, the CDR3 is TGTGCCAGCAGTTACAAGGAGGGGGCGAGCGCCTACGAGCAGTACTTC. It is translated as CASSYKEGASAYEQYF.

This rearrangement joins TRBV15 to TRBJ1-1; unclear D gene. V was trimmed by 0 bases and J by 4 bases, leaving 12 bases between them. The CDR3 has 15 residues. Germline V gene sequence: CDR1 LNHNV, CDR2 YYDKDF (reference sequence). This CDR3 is CATSRDAGRGTEAFF. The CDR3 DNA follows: TGTGCCACCAGCAGAGATGCCGGGCGGGGCACTGAAGCTTTCTTT.

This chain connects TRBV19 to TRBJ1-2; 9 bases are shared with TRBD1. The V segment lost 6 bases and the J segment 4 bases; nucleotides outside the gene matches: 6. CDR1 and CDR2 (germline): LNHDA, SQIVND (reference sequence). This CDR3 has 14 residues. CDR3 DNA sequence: TGTGCCAGTAGAACGGGACAGGGCGTCTATGGCTACACCTTC. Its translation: CASRTGQGVYGYTF.

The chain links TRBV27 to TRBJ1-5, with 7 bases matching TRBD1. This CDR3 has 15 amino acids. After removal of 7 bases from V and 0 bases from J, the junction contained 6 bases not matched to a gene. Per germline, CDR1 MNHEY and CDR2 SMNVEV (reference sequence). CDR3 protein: CASNRDSNSNQPQHF. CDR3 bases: TGTGCCAGCAACCGGGACAGTAATAGCAATCAGCCCCAGCATTTT.

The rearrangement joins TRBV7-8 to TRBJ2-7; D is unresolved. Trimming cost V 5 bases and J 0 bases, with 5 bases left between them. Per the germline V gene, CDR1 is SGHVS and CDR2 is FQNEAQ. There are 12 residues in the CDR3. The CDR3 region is CASSPSSYEQYF. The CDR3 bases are TGTGCCAGCAGCCCTAGCTCCTACGAGCAGTACTTC.

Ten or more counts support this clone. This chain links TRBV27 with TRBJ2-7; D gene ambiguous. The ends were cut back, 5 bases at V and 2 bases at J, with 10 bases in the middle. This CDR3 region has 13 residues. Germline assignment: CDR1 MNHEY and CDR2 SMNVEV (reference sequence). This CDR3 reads CASSPRLTYEQYF. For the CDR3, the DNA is TGTGCCAGCAGTCCCAGGCTTACCTACGAGCAGTACTTC.

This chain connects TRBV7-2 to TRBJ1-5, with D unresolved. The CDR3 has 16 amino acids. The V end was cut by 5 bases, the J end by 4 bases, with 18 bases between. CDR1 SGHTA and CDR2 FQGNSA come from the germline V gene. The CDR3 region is CASSPAVRLVNQPQHF. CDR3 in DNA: TGTGCCAGCAGCCCCGCGGTTCGTTTGGTTAATCAGCCCCAGCATTTT.

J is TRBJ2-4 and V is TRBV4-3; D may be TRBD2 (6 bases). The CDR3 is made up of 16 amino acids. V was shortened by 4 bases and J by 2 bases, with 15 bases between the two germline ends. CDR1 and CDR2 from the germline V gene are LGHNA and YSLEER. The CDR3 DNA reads TGCGCCAGCAGCCCGGAGGGCGGGGCCTCCAAAAACATTCAGTACTTC. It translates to CASSPEGGASKNIQYF.

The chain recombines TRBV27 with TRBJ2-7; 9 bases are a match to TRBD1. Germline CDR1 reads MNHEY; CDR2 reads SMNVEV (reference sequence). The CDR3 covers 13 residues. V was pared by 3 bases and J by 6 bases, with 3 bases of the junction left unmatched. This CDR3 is CASSLRDRAEQYF. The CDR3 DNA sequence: TGTGCCAGCAGTTTGCGGGACAGGGCCGAGCAGTACTTC.

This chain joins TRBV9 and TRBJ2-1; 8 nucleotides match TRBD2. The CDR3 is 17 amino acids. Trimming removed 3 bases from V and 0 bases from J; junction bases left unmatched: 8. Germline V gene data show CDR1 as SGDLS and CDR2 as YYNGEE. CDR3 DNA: TGTGCCAGCAGCGCCGGGGGGGCGACCCCCTCCTACAATGAGCAGTTCTTC. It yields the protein CASSAGGATPSYNEQFF.

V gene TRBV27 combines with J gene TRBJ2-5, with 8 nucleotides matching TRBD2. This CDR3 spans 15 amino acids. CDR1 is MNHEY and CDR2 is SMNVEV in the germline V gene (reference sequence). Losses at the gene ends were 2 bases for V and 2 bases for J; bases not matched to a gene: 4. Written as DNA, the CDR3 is TGTGCCAGCAGTTTAATACGGGAGGGGCAAGAGACCCAGTACTTC. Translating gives CASSLIREGQETQYF.